This T cell receptor beta chain was captured in a study of blood T cells in healthy people across ages. Study-wide results and limits: A strong correlation was seen between TCR beta diversity and naive T cell percentage. Diversity estimated from one million T cells was considered an underestimate.

Each of the donors had approximately 10 milliliters of peripheral blood drawn into EDTA-treated Vacutainer tubes. This clonotype was counted only a few times. The antigen is undetermined. Germline V gene data show CDR1 as MNHNY and CDR2 as SVGAGI (reference sequence). The length of the CDR3 is 16 residues. V shed 0 bases and J 3 bases; nucleotides not matched to a gene: 4. Then a second PCR, running roughly 7 to 11 cycles, was carried out with a sample-barcoded 5' primer and a J-beta primer mix. Researchers report that each sample yielded at least 3 million CDR3-containing paired-end reads. TCRdb reprocessed the 5' RACE reads via MiXCR and lists one record per CDR3 protein. This repertoire shows about a million distinct CDR3 sequences, roughly 47% found once; its top ten account for around a fifth.

The TCR originated in a woman aged 60-75 years in good health. The chain carries TRBV6-6 and TRBJ1-5; 8 positions match TRBD1. What was sequenced was blood. This CDR3 is CASSYSRQGANQPQHF. Here the CDR3 DNA reads TGTGCCAGCAGTTACTCGCGCCAGGGGGCCAATCAGCCCCAGCATTTT.